Given below is one T cell receptor beta chain in context. No antigen is known for it. These data are taken from a study of radiotherapy plus CTLA-4 blockade in lung cancer. As for the study in general: Objective responses were documented in around 19% of patients, with disease control in 31%. Findings of the study overall: Reports identified early blood T cell clone dynamics, with interferon-beta, as the best response predictor.

The CDR3 is 15 amino acids. V lost 3 bases and J lost 1; bases outside the gene matches: 7. Germline V CDR1 and CDR2: SGHKS, YYEKEE (reference sequence). Ipilimumab-mediated CTLA-4 blockade plus focal radiation was given to patients having chemo-refractory metastatic non-small-cell lung cancer. TCRdb's table, derived via immunoSEQ multiplex PCR, lists solely in-frame clones and lacks some. The sample lists about 43,000 clones; roughly 67% were seen once. This material consisted of peripheral blood, taken from a patient treated with radiotherapy plus ipilimumab. V and J are TRBV5-5 and TRBJ2-7; 7 positions match TRBD2. The source is a human donor with non-small cell lung cancer who had a partial response to radiotherapy plus ipilimumab. CDR3 sequence (DNA): TGTGCCAGCAGCTACGACGGGAGGACTTCCTACGAGCAGTACTTC. This translates into CASSYDGRTSYEQYF.